This TCR beta chain was obtained from a study of OX40 agonist ivuxolimab in advanced cancers. Study context: Patients in dose escalation had liver, melanoma, kidney or head and neck cancers. Prior checkpoint blockade (anti-PD-1, anti-PD-L1 or anti-CTLA-4) was permitted; over 30% had it. Study observations and caveats: A proportion of nonresponders additionally exhibited low normalized T-cell clonal expansion.

As to this clone: Its antigen remains unidentified.

Clones were read by immunoSEQ multiplex PCR, and TCRdb kept only the in-frame ones, dropping some. The table includes about 140,000 clones, more than 85% detected once. The sequenced sample was CD4+ or CD8+ T cells sorted from blood, obtained in a trial of the OX40 agonist ivuxolimab. The receptor was isolated from an adult with an advanced solid tumor such as melanoma, head and neck, liver or kidney cancer.

CDR3 DNA sequence: TGTGCCAGCTCACCGGGCAGGGCCTATAATTCACCCCTCCACTTT. This sequence encodes CASSPGRAYNSPLHF. The V gene is TRBV18, the J gene TRBJ1-6, with D possibly being TRBD1 (5 bases). Germline lookup yields CDR1 KGHSH and CDR2 LQKENI. This CDR3 has 15 residues. The V and J ends lost 3 bases and 2 bases respectively, with 8 bases between them.